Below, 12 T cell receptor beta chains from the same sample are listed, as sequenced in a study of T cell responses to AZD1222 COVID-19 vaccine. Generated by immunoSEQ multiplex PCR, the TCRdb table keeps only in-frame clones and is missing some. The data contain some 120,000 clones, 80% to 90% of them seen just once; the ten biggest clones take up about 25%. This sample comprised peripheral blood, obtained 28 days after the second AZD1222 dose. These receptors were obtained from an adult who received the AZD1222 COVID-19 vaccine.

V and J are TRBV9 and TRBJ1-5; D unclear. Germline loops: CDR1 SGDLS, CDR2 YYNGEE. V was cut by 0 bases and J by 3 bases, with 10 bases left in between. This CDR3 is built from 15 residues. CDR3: CASSVGVGPNQPQHF. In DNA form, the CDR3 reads TGTGCCAGCAGCGTAGGGGTAGGGCCCAATCAGCCCCAGCATTTT.

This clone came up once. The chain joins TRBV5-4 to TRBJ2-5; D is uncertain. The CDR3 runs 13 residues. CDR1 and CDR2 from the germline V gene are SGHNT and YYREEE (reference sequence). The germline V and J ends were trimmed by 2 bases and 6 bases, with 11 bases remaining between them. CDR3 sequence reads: CASSLRGGKTQYF. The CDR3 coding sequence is TGTGCCAGCAGCTTACGTGGTGGAAAGACCCAGTACTTC.

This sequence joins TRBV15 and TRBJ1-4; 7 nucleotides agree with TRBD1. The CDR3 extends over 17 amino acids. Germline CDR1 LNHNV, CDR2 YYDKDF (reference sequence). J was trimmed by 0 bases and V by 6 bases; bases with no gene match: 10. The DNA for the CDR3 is TGTGCCACCAGTTCGACAGGGAATGTTGCAACTAATGAAAAACTGTTTTTT. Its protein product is CATSSTGNVATNEKLFF.

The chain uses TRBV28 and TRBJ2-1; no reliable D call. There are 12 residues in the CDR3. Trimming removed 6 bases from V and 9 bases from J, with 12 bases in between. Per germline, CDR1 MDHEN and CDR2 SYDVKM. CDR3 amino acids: CASRDLITEQFF. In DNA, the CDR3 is TGTGCCAGCAGGGACCTAATAACTGAGCAGTTCTTC.

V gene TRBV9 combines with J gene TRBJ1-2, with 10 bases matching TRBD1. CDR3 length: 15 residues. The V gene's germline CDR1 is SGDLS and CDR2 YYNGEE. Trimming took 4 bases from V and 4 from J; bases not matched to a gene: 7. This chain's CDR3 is CASSPRQGAIYGYTF. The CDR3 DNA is TGTGCCAGCAGCCCCCGACAGGGGGCCATCTATGGCTACACCTTC.

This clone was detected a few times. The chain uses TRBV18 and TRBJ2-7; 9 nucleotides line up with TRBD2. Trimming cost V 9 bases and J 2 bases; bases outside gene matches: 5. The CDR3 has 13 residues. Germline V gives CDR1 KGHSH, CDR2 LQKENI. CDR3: CASSGGSAYEQYF. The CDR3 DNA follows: TGTGCCAGTAGCGGGGGCTCTGCCTACGAGCAGTACTTC.

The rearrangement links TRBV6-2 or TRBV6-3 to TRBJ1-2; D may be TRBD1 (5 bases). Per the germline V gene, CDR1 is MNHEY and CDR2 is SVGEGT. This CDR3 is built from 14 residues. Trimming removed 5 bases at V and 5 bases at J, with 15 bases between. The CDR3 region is CASSAGTQNYGYTF. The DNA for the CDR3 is TGTGCCAGCAGTGCCGGGACCCAAAATTATGGCTACACCTTC.

CDR3 nucleotides: TGTGCCAGCAGCTTAGGGCTCTGGCAGCCCCAGCATTTT. Translated, it gives CASSLGLWQPQHF. This chain links TRBV7-2 with TRBJ1-5, with D uncertain. Germline V CDR1 and CDR2: SGHTA, FQGNSA. The CDR3 runs 13 residues. V shed 1 base and J shed 7 bases, with 8 bases lying between them.

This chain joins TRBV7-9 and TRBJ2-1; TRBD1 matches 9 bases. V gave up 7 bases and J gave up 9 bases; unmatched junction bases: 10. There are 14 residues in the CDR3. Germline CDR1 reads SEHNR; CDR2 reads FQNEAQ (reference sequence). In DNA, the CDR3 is TGTGCCAGCAACAAGGACAGGGGTAAGGGTGAGCAGTTCTTC. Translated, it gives CASNKDRGKGEQFF.

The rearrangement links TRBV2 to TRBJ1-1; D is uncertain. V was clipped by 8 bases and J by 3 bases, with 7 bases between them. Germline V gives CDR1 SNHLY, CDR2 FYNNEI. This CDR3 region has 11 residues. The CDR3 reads CASSPDTEAFF. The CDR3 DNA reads TGTGCCAGCTCTCCAGACACTGAAGCTTTCTTT.

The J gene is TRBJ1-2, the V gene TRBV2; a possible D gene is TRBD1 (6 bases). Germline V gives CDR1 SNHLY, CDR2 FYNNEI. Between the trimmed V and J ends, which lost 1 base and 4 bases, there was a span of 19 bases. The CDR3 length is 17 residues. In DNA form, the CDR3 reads TGTGCCAGCAGTGAAGGGGGGACGGGGGCAGAAACCTATGGCTACACCTTC. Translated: CASSEGGTGAETYGYTF. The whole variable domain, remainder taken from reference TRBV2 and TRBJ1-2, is EPEVTQTPSHQVTQMGQEVILRCVPISNHLYFYWYRQILGQKVEFLVSFYNNEISEKSEIFDDQFSVERPDGSNFTLKIRSTKLEDSAMYFCASSEGGTGAETYGYTFGSGTRLTVV.

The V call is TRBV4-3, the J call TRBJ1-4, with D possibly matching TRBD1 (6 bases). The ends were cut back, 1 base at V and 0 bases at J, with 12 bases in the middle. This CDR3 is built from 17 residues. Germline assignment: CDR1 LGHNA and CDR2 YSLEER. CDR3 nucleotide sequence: TGCGCCAGCAGCCAAGGCGGGACACCGGCAACTAATGAAAAACTGTTTTTT. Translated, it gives CASSQGGTPATNEKLFF.